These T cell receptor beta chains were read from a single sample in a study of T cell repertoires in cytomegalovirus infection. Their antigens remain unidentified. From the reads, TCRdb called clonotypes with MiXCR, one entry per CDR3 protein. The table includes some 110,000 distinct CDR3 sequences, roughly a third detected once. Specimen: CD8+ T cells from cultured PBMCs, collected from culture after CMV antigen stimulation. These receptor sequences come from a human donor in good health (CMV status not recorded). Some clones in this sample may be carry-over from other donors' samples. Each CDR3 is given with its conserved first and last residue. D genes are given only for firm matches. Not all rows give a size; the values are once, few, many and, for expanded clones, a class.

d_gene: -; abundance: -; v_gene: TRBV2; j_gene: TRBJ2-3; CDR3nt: TGTGCCAAAAGAGGGGGTTCTTTTCGCACAGATACGCAGTATTTT; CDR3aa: CAKRGGSFRTDTQYF
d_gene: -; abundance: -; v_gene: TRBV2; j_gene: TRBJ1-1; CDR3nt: TGTGCCAGCAAGCCCTCGGTGAACACTGAAGCTTTCTTT; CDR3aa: CASKPSVNTEAFF
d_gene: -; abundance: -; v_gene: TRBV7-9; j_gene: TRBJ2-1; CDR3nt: TGTGCCAGCAGCTTAGGGGGATGGGAGCAGTTCTTC; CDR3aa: CASSLGGWEQFF
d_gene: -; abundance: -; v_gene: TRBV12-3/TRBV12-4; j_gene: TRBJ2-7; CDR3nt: TGTGCCAGCAGTTTTGGGGGCCTCTCCTACGAGCAGTACTTC; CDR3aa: CASSFGGLSYEQYF
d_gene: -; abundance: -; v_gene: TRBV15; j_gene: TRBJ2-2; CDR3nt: TGTGCCACCAGCAGAGTGGTCACCGGGGAGCTGTTTTTT; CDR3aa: CATSRVVTGELFF
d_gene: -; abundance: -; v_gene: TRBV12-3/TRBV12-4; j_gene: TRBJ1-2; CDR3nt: TGTGCCAGCAGTTTAAGCCGGACGGACATCTCTGGCTACACCTTC; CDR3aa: CASSLSRTDISGYTF
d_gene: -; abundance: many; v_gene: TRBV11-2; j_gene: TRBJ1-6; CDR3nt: TGTGCCAGCAGCTTGCGATCTTCACCCCTCCACTTT; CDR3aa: CASSLRSSPLHF
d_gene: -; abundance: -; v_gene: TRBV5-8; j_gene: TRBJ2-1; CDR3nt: TGTGCCAGCAGCTTGGTGTCGGATTACAATGAGCAGTTCTTC; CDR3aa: CASSLVSDYNEQFF
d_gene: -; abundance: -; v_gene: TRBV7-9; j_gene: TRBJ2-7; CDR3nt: TGTGCCAGCAGCTTAGGAGCAGGGGTGGCCTACGAGCAGTACTTC; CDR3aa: CASSLGAGVAYEQYF
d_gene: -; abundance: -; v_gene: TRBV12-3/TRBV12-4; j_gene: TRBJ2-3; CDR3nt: TGTGCCAGCAGTCCCGATAGGGGGGGGTTCACAGATACGCAGTATTTT; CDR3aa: CASSPDRGGFTDTQYF
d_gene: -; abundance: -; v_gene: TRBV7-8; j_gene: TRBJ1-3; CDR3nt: TGTGCCAGCAGCCCTTACCACGGGGACTCTGGAAACACCATATATTTT; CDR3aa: CASSPYHGDSGNTIYF
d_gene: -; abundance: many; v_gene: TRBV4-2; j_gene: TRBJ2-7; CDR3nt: TGTGCCAGCAGCCAAGATCTCAAGGGTTTCTCCTACGAGCAGTACTTC; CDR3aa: CASSQDLKGFSYEQYF
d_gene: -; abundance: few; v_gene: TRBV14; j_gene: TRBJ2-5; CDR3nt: TGTGCCAGCAGCCAATGGGCCACCCCGGGACACCTGTACCAAGAGACCCAGTACTTC; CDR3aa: CASSQWATPGHLYQETQYF
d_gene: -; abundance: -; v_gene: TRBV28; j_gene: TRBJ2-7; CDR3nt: TGTGCCAGCAGTTTCAATCCGACGGGGATCCTCTACGAGCAGTACTTC; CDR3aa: CASSFNPTGILYEQYF
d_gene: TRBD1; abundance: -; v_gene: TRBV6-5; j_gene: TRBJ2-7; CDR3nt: TGTGCCAGCAGGGGGGGGACAGGGGCCCTCTACGAGCAGTACTTC; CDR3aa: CASRGGTGALYEQYF
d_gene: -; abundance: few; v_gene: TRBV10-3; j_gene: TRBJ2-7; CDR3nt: TGTGCCATCAGTGAGGGGAACAGACCCCCTTACGAGCAGTACTTC; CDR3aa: CAISEGNRPPYEQYF
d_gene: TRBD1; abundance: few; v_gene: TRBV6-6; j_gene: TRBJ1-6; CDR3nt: TGTGCCAGCAGTTTTGACAGGGGGGGCATTTCACCCCTCCACTTT; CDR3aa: CASSFDRGGISPLHF
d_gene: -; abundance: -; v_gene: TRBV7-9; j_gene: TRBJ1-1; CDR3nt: TGTGCCAGCAGCCCGACGAGGACAGTAGAAGCTTTCTTT; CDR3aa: CASSPTRTVEAFF
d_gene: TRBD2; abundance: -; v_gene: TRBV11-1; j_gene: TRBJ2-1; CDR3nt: TGTGCCAGCAGGGTGACTAGCGGGGGGCCCTACAATGAGCAGTTCTTC; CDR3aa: CASRVTSGGPYNEQFF
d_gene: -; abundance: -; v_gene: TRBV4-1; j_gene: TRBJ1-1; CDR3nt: TGCGCCAGCAGCCAAGATCTCGAAGGGAACACTGAAGCTTTCTTT; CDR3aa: CASSQDLEGNTEAFF
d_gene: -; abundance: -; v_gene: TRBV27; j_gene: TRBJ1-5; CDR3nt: TGTGCCAGCAGTCCCGGACGGAGCAATCAGCCCCAGCATTTT; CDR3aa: CASSPGRSNQPQHF
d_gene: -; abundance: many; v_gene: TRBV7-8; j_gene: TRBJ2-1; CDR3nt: TGTGCCAGCAGCCCGGTAGGGGCGGGACTCTCCAATGAGCAGTTCTTC; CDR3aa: CASSPVGAGLSNEQFF
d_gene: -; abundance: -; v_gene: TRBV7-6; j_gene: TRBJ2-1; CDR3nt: TGTGCCAGCAGTGAGGGGGGGAAATACAATGAGCAGTTCTTC; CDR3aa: CASSEGGKYNEQFF
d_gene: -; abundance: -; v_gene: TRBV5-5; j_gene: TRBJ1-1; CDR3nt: TGTGCCAGCAGCTTAACCCCGGCCCAGTCGAACACTGAAGCTTTCTTT; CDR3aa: CASSLTPAQSNTEAFF
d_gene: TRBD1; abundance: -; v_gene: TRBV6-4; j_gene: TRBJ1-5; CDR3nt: TGTGCCAGCAGATGGACAGGGGGCAATCAGCCCCAGCATTTT; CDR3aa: CASRWTGGNQPQHF
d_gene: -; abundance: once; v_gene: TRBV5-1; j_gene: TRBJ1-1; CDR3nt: TGCGCCAGCAGCTTTTCGGGGGCCCCGGGCGCTGAAGCTTTCTTT; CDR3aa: CASSFSGAPGAEAFF
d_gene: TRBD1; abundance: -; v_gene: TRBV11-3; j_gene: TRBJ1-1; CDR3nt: TGTGCCAGCAGCCCCAGGGGGGGGGCCGGCACTGAAGCTTTCTTT; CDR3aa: CASSPRGGAGTEAFF
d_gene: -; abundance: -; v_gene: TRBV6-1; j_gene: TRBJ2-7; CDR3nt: TGTGCCAGCAGCAATACACGTTACGAGCAGTACTTC; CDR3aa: CASSNTRYEQYF
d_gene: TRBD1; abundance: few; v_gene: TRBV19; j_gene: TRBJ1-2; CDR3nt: TGTGCCAGTAGTCCCGGGACAGACTACACCTTC; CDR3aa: CASSPGTDYTF
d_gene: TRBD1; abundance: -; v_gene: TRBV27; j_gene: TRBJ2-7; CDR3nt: TGTGCCAGCAGTTTCCAGGGGGCTGTAGGAGAGCAGTACTTC; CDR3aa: CASSFQGAVGEQYF
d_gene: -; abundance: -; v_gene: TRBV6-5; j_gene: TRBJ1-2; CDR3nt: TGTGCCAGCAGTTACCCGAAAACAGGAGAGAACTATGGCTACACCTTC; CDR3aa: CASSYPKTGENYGYTF
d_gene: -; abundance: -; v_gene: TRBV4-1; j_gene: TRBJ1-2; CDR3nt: TGCGCCAGCAGCCAAGTTCGGTCTAACTATGGCTACACCTTC; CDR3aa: CASSQVRSNYGYTF
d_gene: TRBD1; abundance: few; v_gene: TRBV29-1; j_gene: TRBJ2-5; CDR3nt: TGCAGCGTGGCGACAGGGGGCATCTCAGAGACCCAGTACTTC; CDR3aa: CSVATGGISETQYF
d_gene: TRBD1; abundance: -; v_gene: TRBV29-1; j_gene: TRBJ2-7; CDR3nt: TGCAGCGTTTATAACCCGGGACAGGCCATACCCTACGAGCAGTACTTC; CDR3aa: CSVYNPGQAIPYEQYF
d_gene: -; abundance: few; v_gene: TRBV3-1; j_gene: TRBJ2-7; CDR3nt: TGTGCCAGCAGCCAAGTCTGGGGAAGGGTTAGCTCCTACGAGCAGTACTTC; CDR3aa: CASSQVWGRVSSYEQYF
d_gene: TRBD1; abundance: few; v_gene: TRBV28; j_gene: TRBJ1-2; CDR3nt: TGTGCCAGCAGTTTAGGACAGGGGCTACAACTCAACTATGGCTACACCTTC; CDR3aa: CASSLGQGLQLNYGYTF
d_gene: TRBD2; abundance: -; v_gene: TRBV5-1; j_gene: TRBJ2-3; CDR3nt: TGCGCCAGCAGCTTGCCCCTAGCGGGGGGGAACACAGATACGCAGTATTTT; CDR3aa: CASSLPLAGGNTDTQYF
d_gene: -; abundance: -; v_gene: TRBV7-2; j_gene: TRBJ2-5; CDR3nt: TGTGCCAGCAGCCCCCGGAGGGGGGAAGAGACCCAGTACTTC; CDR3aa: CASSPRRGEETQYF
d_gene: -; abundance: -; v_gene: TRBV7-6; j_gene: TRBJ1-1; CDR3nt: TGTGCCAGCAGCCCCCACCGGGGCGAACAGGCGGAAGCTTTCTTT; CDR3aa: CASSPHRGEQAEAFF
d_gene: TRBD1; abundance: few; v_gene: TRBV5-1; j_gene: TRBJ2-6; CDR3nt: TGCGCCAGCAGCTTAGGACAGGGACGAAGGGCTGGGGCCAACGTCCTGACTTTC; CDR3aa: CASSLGQGRRAGANVLTF